The 16 T cell receptor beta chains presented below share a single source sample, sequenced in a study of blood T cells in healthy people across ages. Through a sample-barcoded 5' primer and a J-beta primer mix, a second PCR was run for roughly 6 to 12 cycles. TCRdb re-derived calls from the 5' RACE reads in MiXCR, one entry per CDR3 protein. The repertoire holds almost 550,000 distinct CDR3 sequences, with nearly 25% as singletons. The data were also submitted as part of a second study, on T cells of mothers and their children.

The sequencing input was blood. These receptor sequences come from a boy younger than 18 in good health.

The rearrangement joins TRBV19 to TRBJ1-6; D might be TRBD1 (6 bases). The CDR3 has 15 residues. The V and J ends lost 3 bases and 5 bases respectively, with 11 bases between them. Germline V gives CDR1 LNHDA, CDR2 SQIVND (reference sequence). CDR3 DNA sequence: TGTGCCAGTAGTATGACAGGAGCCGATAATTCACCCCTCCACTTT. It translates to CASSMTGADNSPLHF.

The rearrangement uses TRBV6-2 or TRBV6-3 and TRBJ2-7; no firm D call. The CDR3 loop spans 16 amino acids. Per germline, CDR1 MNHEY and CDR2 SVGEGT. Trimming pared 8 bases from V and 2 bases from J, leaving 22 bases between. The CDR3 sequence is CASHPQSVATTYEQYF. CDR3 coding DNA: TGTGCCAGCCATCCGCAGAGCGTAGCAACAACCTACGAGCAGTACTTC.

This clonotype was detected once. The chain combines TRBV13 with TRBJ2-5, with 10 bases lining up with TRBD2. The germline V gene has CDR1 PRHDT and CDR2 FYEKMQ (reference sequence). The CDR3 has 15 residues. V shed 6 bases, J shed 5 bases, and the junction held 9 bases outside the gene matches. Written as DNA, the CDR3 is TGTGCCAGCAGTCCAATAGCGGGGGGCTCGGAGACCCAGTACTTC. As protein: CASSPIAGGSETQYF.

CDR3 region: CASSPVGLTGELFF. The CDR3 coding sequence is TGTGCCAGCTCACCAGTGGGCCTCACCGGGGAGCTGTTTTTT. The J gene is TRBJ2-2, the V gene TRBV18; D remains ambiguous. V lost 2 bases to trimming and J lost 4 bases, with 8 bases between them. The CDR3 spans 14 residues. Germline V gene lookup returns CDR1 KGHSH and CDR2 LQKENI.

The chain combines TRBV12-3 or TRBV12-4 with TRBJ2-7; the match to TRBD1 covers 10 bases. The CDR3 spans 16 residues. After removal of 4 bases from V and 0 bases from J, the junction contained 6 bases not matched to a gene. CDR3 protein: CASSSLGQGSSYEQYF. In nucleotides, the CDR3 is TGTGCCAGCAGTTCCCTGGGACAGGGGAGCTCCTACGAGCAGTACTTC.

The chain combines TRBV2 with TRBJ2-7; 8 bases agree with TRBD1. There are 16 residues in the CDR3. V lost 4 bases, J lost 0 bases, and 8 bases stayed unmatched. CDR1 is SNHLY, CDR2 FYNNEI, per germline. CDR3 sequence reads: CASSARQGASSYEQYF. As DNA, the CDR3 is TGTGCCAGCAGTGCCCGTCAGGGGGCTAGCTCCTACGAGCAGTACTTC. The entire variable domain, with the rest obtained from reference TRBV2 and TRBJ2-7, is as follows: EPEVTQTPSHQVTQMGQEVILRCVPISNHLYFYWYRQILGQKVEFLVSFYNNEISEKSEIFDDQFSVERPDGSNFTLKIRSTKLEDSAMYFCASSARQGASSYEQYFGPGTRLTVT.

CDR3 loop: CASSPWDTSTDTQYF. CDR3 in DNA: TGCGCCAGCAGCCCCTGGGACACAAGCACAGATACGCAGTATTTT. The chain carries TRBV5-1 and TRBJ2-3, with D possibly being TRBD1 (6 bases). The ends were cut back, 4 bases at V and 0 bases at J, with 12 bases in the middle. CDR1 is SGHRS, CDR2 YFSETQ, per germline. The CDR3 extends over 15 amino acids. The full variable domain, in which reference TRBV5-1 and TRBJ2-3 provide the parts outside the CDR3, is KAGVTQTPRYLIKTRGQQVTLSCSPISGHRSVSWYQQTPGQGLQFLFEYFSETQRNKGNFPGRFSGRQFSNSRSEMNVSTLELGDSALYLCASSPWDTSTDTQYFGPGTRLTVL.

The chain carries TRBV29-1 and TRBJ2-7; 10 bases map to TRBD1. The CDR3 loop spans 14 amino acids. Germline assignment: CDR1 SQVTM and CDR2 ANQGSEA. Trimming took 4 bases from V and 6 from J; bases not matched to a gene: 9. In DNA, the CDR3 is TGCAGCGTTGCTACCGGGACAGGGGTTTTCGAGCAGTACTTC. Translated, it gives CSVATGTGVFEQYF.

The rearrangement links TRBV4-3 to TRBJ1-6, with D uncertain. The V end lost 4 bases, the J end lost 0 bases, and 10 bases lay between the germline ends. The CDR3 extends over 16 amino acids. Per the germline V gene, CDR1 is LGHNA and CDR2 is YSLEER. DNA of the CDR3: TGCGCCAGCAGCCCGGAGGCTAGCTCCTATAATTCACCCCTCCACTTT. It specifies CASSPEASSYNSPLHF.

This clonotype was counted a few times. The V call is TRBV19, the J call TRBJ1-1; 8 bases align to TRBD1. The CDR3 length is 14 residues. V shed 3 bases, J shed 1 base, and the junction held 1 base outside the gene matches. Germline V CDR1 and CDR2: LNHDA, SQIVND (reference sequence). The CDR3 loop is CASSIQGANTEAFF. DNA for the CDR3: TGTGCCAGTAGTATCCAGGGGGCGAACACTGAAGCTTTCTTT.

V and J are TRBV7-2 and TRBJ1-2; 10 bases are shared with TRBD1. This CDR3 spans 15 amino acids. Trimming at V came to 5 bases and at J to 5 bases, leaving 8 bases not matched to a gene. The germline CDR1 and CDR2 sequences are SGHTA and FQGNSA. The CDR3, as DNA: TGTGCCAGCAGCAACCCGGGACAGGGGCGGTATGGCTACACCTTC. Encoded protein: CASSNPGQGRYGYTF.

This clonotype has only a few counts. It may be a read error: a sequence one base away is much more abundant. The chain is built from TRBV2 and TRBJ1-2, with no clear D. V was clipped by 3 bases and J by 4 bases, with 15 bases between them. This CDR3 is 15 amino acids long. Germline lookup yields CDR1 SNHLY and CDR2 FYNNEI. CDR3 residues: CASSDGVGFAYGYTF. The CDR3 DNA follows: TGTGCCAGCAGTGATGGGGTGGGCTTCGCCTATGGCTACACCTTC.

This clonotype has just a few counts. The V call is TRBV7-2, the J call TRBJ2-7; D unclear. V was clipped by 0 bases and J by 6 bases, with 6 bases between them. The CDR3 is 12 amino acids. Germline CDR1 is SGHTA and CDR2 is FQGNSA. CDR3 in DNA: TGTGCCAGCAGCTTAGCGGGGTCCGAGCAGTACTTC. Its translation is CASSLAGSEQYF.

This clonotype has only a few counts. The rearrangement uses TRBV29-1 and TRBJ2-1, with 7 bases matching TRBD2. CDR1 and CDR2 (germline): SQVTM, ANQGSEA. CDR3 length: 16 amino acids. V was pared by 0 bases and J by 0 bases, with 5 bases of the junction left unmatched. This CDR3 reads CSVEDRGGGSYNEQFF. Here the CDR3 DNA reads TGCAGCGTTGAAGATAGGGGCGGGGGCTCCTACAATGAGCAGTTCTTC.

This chain uses TRBV28 with TRBJ2-5, with a possible D match to TRBD2 (6 bases). Germline values: CDR1 MDHEN, CDR2 SYDVKM. V lost 6 bases and J lost 11, with 25 bases in between. The CDR3 is made up of 15 amino acids. The CDR3 here is CASSLTRTPIREQYF. CDR3 nucleotides: TGTGCCAGCAGCCTGACCCGGACACCAATTCGGGAGCAGTACTTC. The full variable domain, with the rest looked up from reference TRBV28 and TRBJ2-5, is DVKVTQSSRYLVKRTGEKVFLECVQDMDHENMFWYRQDPGLGLRLIYFSYDVKMKEKGDIPEGYSVSREKKERFSLILESASTNQTSMYLCASSLTRTPIREQYFGPGTRLLVL.

The rearrangement uses TRBV7-9 and TRBJ2-4; D is unresolved. The germline V gene has CDR1 SEHNR and CDR2 FQNEAQ (reference sequence). The CDR3 is made up of 16 amino acids. Between the trimmed V and J ends, which lost 0 bases and 0 bases, there was a span of 9 bases. CDR3 DNA: TGTGCCAGCAGCTTAGCCGAGAAACTAGCCAAAAACATTCAGTACTTC. This translates into CASSLAEKLAKNIQYF.